Detailed here is one T cell receptor beta chain. Its antigen is not known. This specimen comes from a study of OX40 agonist ivuxolimab in advanced cancers. About the study: Ivuxolimab was administered intravenously to patients at 0.01 to 10 mg/kg every 2 weeks. Patients receiving dose escalation had hepatocellular carcinoma, melanoma, renal cell or head and neck cancer. A history of anti-PD-1, anti-PD-L1 or anti-CTLA-4 therapy was acceptable, and 30% to 45% had some. Study-wide results and caveats: The study found among the lowest clonal expansion in partial responders at 0.1-3.0 mg/kg.

The data were produced by immunoSEQ multiplex PCR, yet TCRdb's version contains in-frame clones alone and is incomplete. The sample lists more than 35,000 clones, 65% to 80% occurring once. The CDR3 contains 15 residues. Germline CDR1 reads SGHAT; CDR2 reads FQNNGV. V was trimmed by 5 bases and J by 0 bases, leaving 11 bases between them. The sequenced sample was CD4+ or CD8+ T cells sorted from blood, obtained in a trial of the OX40 agonist ivuxolimab. This TCR was sampled from an adult with an advanced solid tumor such as melanoma, head and neck, liver or kidney cancer. The genes are TRBV11-2 and TRBJ1-5; D is possibly TRBD1 (6 bases). Here the CDR3 DNA reads TGTGCCAGCAGCCTGACAGGCCATAGCAATCAGCCCCAGCATTTT. It encodes CASSLTGHSNQPQHF.